Listed below are T cell receptor beta chains from one sample, sequenced in a study of cytomegalovirus exposure and HLA in healthy donors. Profiled with immunoSEQ multiplex PCR; TCRdb holds only in-frame clones, not every one. The table records some 100,000 clones, 69% of them present only once. What was sequenced was PBMCs. These TCRs come from a woman in her 70s in good health and CMV-seropositive. Both conserved end residues are part of each CDR3. Each record gives: J gene, D gene, clone size, V gene, CDR3 DNA, CDR3 protein. The D gene is left open where the match is weak. Clone size is not always given. Where it is, it says once, few, many or a class for expanded clones.

j_call: TRBJ1-6; d_call: .; clone_size: .; v_call: TRBV2; cdr3_nt: TGTGCCAGCGGACGGGAGGGGCTGATCAATTCACCCCTCCACTTT; cdr3_aa: CASGREGLINSPLHF
j_call: TRBJ2-7; d_call: TRBD1; clone_size: .; v_call: TRBV4-1; cdr3_nt: TGCGCCAGCAGCCAAGATTTTCGACAGGGGTTCGACGAGCAGTACTTC; cdr3_aa: CASSQDFRQGFDEQYF
j_call: TRBJ2-5; d_call: .; clone_size: .; v_call: TRBV9; cdr3_nt: TGTGCCAGCAGCCCTAGGGGGGAGACCCAGTACTTC; cdr3_aa: CASSPRGETQYF
j_call: TRBJ1-1; d_call: .; clone_size: .; v_call: TRBV6-1; cdr3_nt: TGTGCCAGCAGTTATCGGAACACTGAAGCTTTCTTT; cdr3_aa: CASSYRNTEAFF
j_call: TRBJ2-3; d_call: .; clone_size: few; v_call: TRBV27; cdr3_nt: TGTGCCAGCAGTACCCTCGGAGATACGCAGTATTTT; cdr3_aa: CASSTLGDTQYF
j_call: TRBJ2-3; d_call: TRBD2; clone_size: .; v_call: TRBV27; cdr3_nt: TGTGCCAGCAGTTTATCGTGGACTAGGGTGAAGTCAGATACGCAGTATTTT; cdr3_aa: CASSLSWTRVKSDTQYF
j_call: TRBJ1-2; d_call: .; clone_size: .; v_call: TRBV29-1; cdr3_nt: TGCAGCGTCGAACGGGCAGGGAAGTGGGGCTACACCTTC; cdr3_aa: CSVERAGKWGYTF
j_call: TRBJ1-3; d_call: TRBD1; clone_size: .; v_call: TRBV5-6; cdr3_nt: TGTGCCAGCATCCGACAGGGGGTTGGGGATGGAAACACCATATATTTT; cdr3_aa: CASIRQGVGDGNTIYF
j_call: TRBJ1-1; d_call: TRBD1; clone_size: few; v_call: TRBV29-1; cdr3_nt: TGCAGCGGTTCTACAGGGGTGAACACTGAAGCTTTCTTT; cdr3_aa: CSGSTGVNTEAFF
j_call: TRBJ2-7; d_call: TRBD2; clone_size: .; v_call: TRBV19; cdr3_nt: TGTGCCAGTAGCCAGCGGGGGGAGCAGTACTTC; cdr3_aa: CASSQRGEQYF
j_call: TRBJ2-4; d_call: .; clone_size: .; v_call: TRBV29-1; cdr3_nt: TGCAGCGTTGAAGGGGGACACCTAGCCAAAAACATTCAGTACTTC; cdr3_aa: CSVEGGHLAKNIQYF
j_call: TRBJ1-5; d_call: .; clone_size: .; v_call: TRBV6-5; cdr3_nt: TGTGCCAGCAAACCGGGTTTAGAGGATCAGCCCCAGCATTTT; cdr3_aa: CASKPGLEDQPQHF
j_call: TRBJ2-3; d_call: .; clone_size: .; v_call: TRBV7-2; cdr3_nt: TGTGCCAGCAGCTGGGGGGCAGATACGCAGTATTTT; cdr3_aa: CASSWGADTQYF
j_call: TRBJ1-2; d_call: .; clone_size: .; v_call: TRBV19; cdr3_nt: TGTGCCAGTGACATCGGTTATGGCTACACCTTC; cdr3_aa: CASDIGYGYTF
j_call: TRBJ1-5; d_call: TRBD1; clone_size: .; v_call: TRBV10-3; cdr3_nt: TGTGCCATCGGACAGACAGGGGACAATCAGCCCCAGCATTTT; cdr3_aa: CAIGQTGDNQPQHF
j_call: TRBJ1-1; d_call: .; clone_size: .; v_call: TRBV30; cdr3_nt: TGTGCCTGGAGTGTGCTAACAGGGATTAACACTGAAGCTTTCTTT; cdr3_aa: CAWSVLTGINTEAFF
j_call: TRBJ2-1; d_call: .; clone_size: .; v_call: TRBV10-1; cdr3_nt: TGCGCCAGCAGTGAGTTACAGGGTAGTCGTTACAATGAGCAGTTCTTC; cdr3_aa: CASSELQGSRYNEQFF
j_call: TRBJ1-2; d_call: TRBD1; clone_size: .; v_call: TRBV5-6; cdr3_nt: TGTGCCAGCAGCCCGGGGGACAGGTCTCTTGATGGCTACACCTTC; cdr3_aa: CASSPGDRSLDGYTF
j_call: TRBJ1-1; d_call: TRBD1; clone_size: few; v_call: TRBV19; cdr3_nt: TGTGCCAGTAGTGTACAGGGGATTCTTGAAGCTTTCTTT; cdr3_aa: CASSVQGILEAFF
j_call: TRBJ1-1; d_call: .; clone_size: .; v_call: TRBV2; cdr3_nt: TGTGCCAGCGGACGCGGTGGGGGGTTGGACACTGAAGCTTTCTTT; cdr3_aa: CASGRGGGLDTEAFF
j_call: TRBJ2-5; d_call: TRBD2; clone_size: .; v_call: TRBV4-1; cdr3_nt: TGCGCCAGCAGCCAAGGGTCCAGCGGGGAGGGGGAGACCCAGTACTTC; cdr3_aa: CASSQGSSGEGETQYF
j_call: TRBJ1-1; d_call: .; clone_size: few; v_call: TRBV7-9; cdr3_nt: TGTGCCAGCAGTCCCAGGTTACTGAGGGACACTGAAGCTTTCTTT; cdr3_aa: CASSPRLLRDTEAFF
j_call: TRBJ2-3; d_call: .; clone_size: .; v_call: TRBV7-8; cdr3_nt: TGTGCCAGCAGCCCGACAGCTTTGGCAGATACGCAGTATTTT; cdr3_aa: CASSPTALADTQYF
j_call: TRBJ1-6; d_call: TRBD1; clone_size: .; v_call: TRBV6-5; cdr3_nt: TGTGCCAGCAGTTACTCGCCCACAGGGGATTCACCCCTCCACTTT; cdr3_aa: CASSYSPTGDSPLHF
j_call: TRBJ1-2; d_call: TRBD1; clone_size: few; v_call: TRBV7-9; cdr3_nt: TGTGCCAGCAGCTCAGAGGGGGCTGGGAGCTATGGCTACACCTTC; cdr3_aa: CASSSEGAGSYGYTF
j_call: TRBJ2-1; d_call: TRBD2; clone_size: .; v_call: TRBV6-6; cdr3_nt: TGTGCCAGCAGAATAGCGGGGGGCAATGAGCAGTTCTTC; cdr3_aa: CASRIAGGNEQFF
j_call: TRBJ1-6; d_call: .; clone_size: .; v_call: TRBV18; cdr3_nt: TGTGCCAGCTCCCAGGTCCGTCAGGGGTCACCCCTCCACTTT; cdr3_aa: CASSQVRQGSPLHF
j_call: TRBJ2-2; d_call: .; clone_size: .; v_call: TRBV5-1; cdr3_nt: TGCGCCAGCAGCTTGATGAGTGACACTTACACCGGGGAGCTGTTTTTT; cdr3_aa: CASSLMSDTYTGELFF
j_call: TRBJ2-7; d_call: TRBD1; clone_size: few; v_call: TRBV10-3; cdr3_nt: TGTGCCATCAGTACAGGGGAACGGGAGCAGTACTTC; cdr3_aa: CAISTGEREQYF
j_call: TRBJ2-7; d_call: TRBD2; clone_size: .; v_call: TRBV2; cdr3_nt: TGTGCCAGCAGCCTAGCGGGGGGTGCCTACGAGCAGTACTTC; cdr3_aa: CASSLAGGAYEQYF
j_call: TRBJ1-5; d_call: TRBD1; clone_size: .; v_call: TRBV7-9; cdr3_nt: TGTGCCAGCAGCTTAGCGTTGGGACAGGGGGGCAATCAGCCCCAGCATTTT; cdr3_aa: CASSLALGQGGNQPQHF
j_call: TRBJ2-7; d_call: .; clone_size: .; v_call: TRBV7-8; cdr3_nt: TGTGCCAGCAGCTTATTTACAGAGCAGTACTTC; cdr3_aa: CASSLFTEQYF